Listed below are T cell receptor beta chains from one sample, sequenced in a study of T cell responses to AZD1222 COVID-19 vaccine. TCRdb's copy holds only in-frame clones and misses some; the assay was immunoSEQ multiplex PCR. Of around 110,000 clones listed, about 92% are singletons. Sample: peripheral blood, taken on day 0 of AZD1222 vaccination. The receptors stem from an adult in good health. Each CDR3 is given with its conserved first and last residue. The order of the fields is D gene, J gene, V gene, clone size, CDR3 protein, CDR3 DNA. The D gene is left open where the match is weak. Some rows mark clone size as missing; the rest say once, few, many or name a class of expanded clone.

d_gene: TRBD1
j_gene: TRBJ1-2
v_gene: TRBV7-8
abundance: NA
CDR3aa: CASSLWVRGYNYGYTF
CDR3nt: TGTGCCAGCAGCTTATGGGTCAGGGGGTATAACTATGGCTACACCTTC

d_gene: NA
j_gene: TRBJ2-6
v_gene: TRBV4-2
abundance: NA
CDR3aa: CASSQESEAGANVLTF
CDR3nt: TGTGCCAGCAGCCAAGAATCCGAGGCTGGGGCCAACGTCCTGACTTTC

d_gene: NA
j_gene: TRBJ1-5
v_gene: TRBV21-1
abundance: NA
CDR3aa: CASSKGGTGGLSNQPQHF
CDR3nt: TGTGCCAGCAGCAAGGGGGGGACAGGGGGCCTGAGCAATCAGCCCCAGCATTTT

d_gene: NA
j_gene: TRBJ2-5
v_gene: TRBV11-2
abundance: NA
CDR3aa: CASSLVQFPQYF
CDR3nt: TGTGCCAGCAGCTTAGTTCAGTTCCCCCAGTACTTC

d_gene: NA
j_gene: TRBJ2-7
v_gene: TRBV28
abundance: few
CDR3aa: CASSSLEYEQYF
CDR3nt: TGTGCCAGCAGTTCCCTCGAATACGAGCAGTACTTC

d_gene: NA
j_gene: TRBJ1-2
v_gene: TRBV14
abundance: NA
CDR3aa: CASSPRTTWYGYTF
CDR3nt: TGTGCCAGCAGCCCCCGGACCACATGGTATGGCTACACCTTC

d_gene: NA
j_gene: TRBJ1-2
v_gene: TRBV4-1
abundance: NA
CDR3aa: CASSQKTQGGYTF
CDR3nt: TGCGCCAGCAGCCAAAAAACACAGGGCGGCTACACCTTC

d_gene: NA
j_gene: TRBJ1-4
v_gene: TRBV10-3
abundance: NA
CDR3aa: CAIGEGDNEKLFF
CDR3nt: TGTGCCATCGGAGAGGGTGACAATGAAAAACTGTTTTTT

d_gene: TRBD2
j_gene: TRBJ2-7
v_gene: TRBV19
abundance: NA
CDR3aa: CASSMTGGPGSYEQYF
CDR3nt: TGTGCCAGTAGTATGACGGGAGGGCCCGGCTCCTACGAGCAGTACTTC

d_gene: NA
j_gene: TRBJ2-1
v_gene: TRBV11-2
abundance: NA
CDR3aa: CASSLGYRSSYNEQFF
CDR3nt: TGTGCCAGCAGCTTAGGGTACCGGAGCTCCTACAATGAGCAGTTCTTC

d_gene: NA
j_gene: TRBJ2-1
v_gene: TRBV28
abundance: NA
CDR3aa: CASSHRGYNEQFF
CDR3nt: TGTGCCAGCAGTCATCGGGGATACAATGAGCAGTTCTTC

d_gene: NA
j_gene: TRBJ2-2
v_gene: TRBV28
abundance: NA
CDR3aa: CASSWTVGTANTGELFF
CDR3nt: TGTGCCAGCAGTTGGACCGTCGGGACCGCCAACACCGGGGAGCTGTTTTTT

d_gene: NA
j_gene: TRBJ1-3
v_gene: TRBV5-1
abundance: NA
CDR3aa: CASSLAAGNTIYF
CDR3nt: TGCGCCAGCAGCTTGGCCGCTGGAAACACCATATATTTT

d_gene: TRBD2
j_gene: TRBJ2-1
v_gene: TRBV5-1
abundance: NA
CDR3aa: CASSLLTSGSGDEQFF
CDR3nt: TGCGCCAGCAGCTTACTGACTAGCGGGAGCGGCGATGAGCAGTTCTTC

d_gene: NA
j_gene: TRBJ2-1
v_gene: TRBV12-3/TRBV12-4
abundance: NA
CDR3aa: CASSLGGNEQFF
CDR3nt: TGTGCCAGCAGTTTAGGAGGGAATGAGCAGTTCTTC

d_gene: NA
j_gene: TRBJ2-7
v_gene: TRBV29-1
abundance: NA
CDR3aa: CSVELVWGSYEQYF
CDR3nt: TGCAGCGTTGAGCTTGTGTGGGGCTCCTACGAGCAGTACTTC

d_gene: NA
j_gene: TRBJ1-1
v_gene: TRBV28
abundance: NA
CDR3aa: CASSDSVNTEAFF
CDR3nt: TGTGCCAGCAGCGACTCAGTGAACACTGAAGCTTTCTTT

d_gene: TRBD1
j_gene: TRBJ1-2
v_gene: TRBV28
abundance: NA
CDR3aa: CASSLPGGGGGYGYTF
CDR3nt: TGTGCCAGCAGTTTGCCGGGCGGAGGGGGCGGCTATGGCTACACCTTC

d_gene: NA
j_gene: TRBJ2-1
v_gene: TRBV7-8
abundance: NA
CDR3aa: CASSQGRLSYNEQFF
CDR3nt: TGTGCCAGCAGCCAGGGACGACTCTCCTACAATGAGCAGTTCTTC

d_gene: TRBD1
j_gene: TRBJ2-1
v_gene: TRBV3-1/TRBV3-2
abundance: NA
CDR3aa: CASSHKGGGNEQFF
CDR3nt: TGTGCCAGCAGCCATAAAGGGGGCGGCAATGAGCAGTTCTTC

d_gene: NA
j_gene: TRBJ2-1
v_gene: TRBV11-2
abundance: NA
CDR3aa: CASTNWRGQTEQFF
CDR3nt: TGTGCCAGCACCAATTGGCGGGGGCAAACTGAGCAGTTCTTC

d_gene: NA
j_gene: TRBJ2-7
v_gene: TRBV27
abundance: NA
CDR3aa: CASRSIGRAYEQYF
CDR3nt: TGTGCCAGCAGGTCAATTGGGCGGGCCTACGAGCAGTACTTC

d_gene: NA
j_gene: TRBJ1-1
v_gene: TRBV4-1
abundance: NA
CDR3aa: CASRGGLAEAFF
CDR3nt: TGCGCCAGCAGGGGAGGACTAGCTGAAGCTTTCTTT

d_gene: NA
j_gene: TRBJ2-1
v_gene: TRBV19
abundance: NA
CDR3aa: CASSIGSNEQFF
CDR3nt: TGTGCCAGTAGTATTGGGAGCAATGAGCAGTTCTTC

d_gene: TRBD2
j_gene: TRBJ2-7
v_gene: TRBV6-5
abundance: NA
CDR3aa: CASSYSGGDAYEQYF
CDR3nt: TGTGCCAGCAGTTATTCGGGGGGGGATGCATACGAGCAGTACTTC

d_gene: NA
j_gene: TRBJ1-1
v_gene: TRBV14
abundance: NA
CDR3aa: CASSPILTGCWAFF
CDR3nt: TGTGCCAGCAGCCCGATATTAACCGGATGCTGGGCTTTCTTT

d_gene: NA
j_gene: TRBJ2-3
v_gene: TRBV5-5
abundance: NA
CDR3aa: CASSFVADPDTQYF
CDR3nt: TGTGCCAGCAGCTTTGTAGCGGACCCAGATACGCAGTATTTT

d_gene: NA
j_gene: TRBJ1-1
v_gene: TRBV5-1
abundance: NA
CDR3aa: CASSLEGEAFF
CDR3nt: TGCGCCAGCAGCTTGGAGGGAGAAGCTTTCTTT

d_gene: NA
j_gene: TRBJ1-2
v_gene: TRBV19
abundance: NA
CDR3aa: CASTQDYGYTF
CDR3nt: TGTGCCAGTACTCAGGACTATGGCTACACCTTC

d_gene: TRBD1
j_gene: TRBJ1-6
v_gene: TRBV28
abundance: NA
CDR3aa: CASSPTGLGSPLHF
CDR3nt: TGTGCCAGCAGTCCGACAGGGCTTGGGTCACCCCTCCACTTT

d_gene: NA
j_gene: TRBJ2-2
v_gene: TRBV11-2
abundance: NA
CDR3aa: CASSFLSGELFF
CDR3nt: TGTGCCAGCAGTTTCTTATCCGGGGAGCTGTTTTTT

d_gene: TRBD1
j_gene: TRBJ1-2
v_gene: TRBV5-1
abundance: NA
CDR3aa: CASSLWRQGDCGYGYTF
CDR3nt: TGCGCCAGCAGCTTGTGGCGTCAGGGGGACTGCGGCTATGGCTACACCTTC

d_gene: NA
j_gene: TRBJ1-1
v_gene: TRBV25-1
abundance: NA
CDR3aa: CASTRGLNTEAFF
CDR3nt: TGTGCCAGCACCCGAGGGCTGAACACTGAAGCTTTCTTT

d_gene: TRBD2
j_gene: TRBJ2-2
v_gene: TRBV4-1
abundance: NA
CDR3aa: CASSQATTSRQANTGELFF
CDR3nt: TGCGCCAGCAGCCAAGCTACGACTAGCAGACAAGCGAACACCGGGGAGCTGTTTTTT

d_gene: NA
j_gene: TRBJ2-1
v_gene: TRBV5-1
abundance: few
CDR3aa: CASSSQGNEQFF
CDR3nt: TGCGCCAGCAGTTCTCAGGGGAATGAGCAGTTCTTC

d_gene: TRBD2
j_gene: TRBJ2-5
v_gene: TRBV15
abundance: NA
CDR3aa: CATSRDFPSGQETQYF
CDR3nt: TGTGCCACCAGCAGAGACTTCCCTAGCGGCCAAGAGACCCAGTACTTC

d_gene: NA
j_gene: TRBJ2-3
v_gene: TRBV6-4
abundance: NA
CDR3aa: CANRLGIRVAPTDTQYF
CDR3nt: TGTGCCAACAGGTTGGGGATCAGGGTGGCTCCCACAGATACGCAGTATTTT

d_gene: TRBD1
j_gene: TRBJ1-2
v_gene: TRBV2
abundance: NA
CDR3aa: CASSVNRGFGGYTF
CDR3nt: TGTGCCAGCAGTGTGAACAGGGGGTTCGGTGGCTACACCTTC

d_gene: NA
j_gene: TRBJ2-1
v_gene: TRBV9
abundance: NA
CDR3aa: CASSPEGFTFGEQFF
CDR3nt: TGTGCCAGCAGCCCAGAGGGCTTTACGTTTGGTGAGCAGTTCTTC

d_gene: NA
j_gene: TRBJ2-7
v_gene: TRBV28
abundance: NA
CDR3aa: CAVSGIGYEQYF
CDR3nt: TGTGCCGTCTCCGGGATTGGGTACGAGCAGTACTTC

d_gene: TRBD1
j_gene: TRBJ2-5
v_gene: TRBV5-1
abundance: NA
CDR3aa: CASSPRTGGRETQYF
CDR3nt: TGCGCCAGCAGCCCGCGGACAGGGGGGCGAGAGACCCAGTACTTC

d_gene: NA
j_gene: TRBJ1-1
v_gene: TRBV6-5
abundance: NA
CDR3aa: CASSQGRNTEAFF
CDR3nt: TGTGCCAGCAGCCAGGGGCGGAACACTGAAGCTTTCTTT

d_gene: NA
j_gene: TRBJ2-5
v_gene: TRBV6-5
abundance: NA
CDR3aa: CASNKRGYGETQYF
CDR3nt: TGTGCCAGCAATAAAAGGGGGTACGGAGAGACCCAGTACTTC

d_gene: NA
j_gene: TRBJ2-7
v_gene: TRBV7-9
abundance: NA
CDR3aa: CASSSNRDTAAYEQYF
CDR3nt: TGTGCCAGCAGCTCTAACCGGGACACGGCAGCCTACGAGCAGTACTTC

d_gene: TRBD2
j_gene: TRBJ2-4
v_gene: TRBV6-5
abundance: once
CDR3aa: CASYGGVAKNIQYF
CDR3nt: TGTGCCAGCTACGGGGGGGTGGCCAAAAACATTCAGTACTTC

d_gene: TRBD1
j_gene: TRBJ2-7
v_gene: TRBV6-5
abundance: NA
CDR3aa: CATKRDRGSYEQYF
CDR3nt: TGTGCCACAAAGAGAGACAGGGGATCCTACGAGCAGTACTTC

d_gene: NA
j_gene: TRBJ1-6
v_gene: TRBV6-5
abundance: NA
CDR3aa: CASSYDWSSNSPLHF
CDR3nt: TGTGCCAGCAGTTACGACTGGTCAAGTAATTCACCCCTCCACTTT

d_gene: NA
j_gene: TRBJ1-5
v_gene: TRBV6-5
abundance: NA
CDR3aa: CASSYSRQNQPQHF
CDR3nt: TGTGCCAGCAGTTACTCGAGACAGAATCAGCCCCAGCATTTT

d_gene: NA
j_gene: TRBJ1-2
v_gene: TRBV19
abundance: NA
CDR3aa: CASTRSHGGGYGYTF
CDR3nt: TGTGCCAGTACTCGTTCCCACGGCGGGGGATACGGCTACACCTTC

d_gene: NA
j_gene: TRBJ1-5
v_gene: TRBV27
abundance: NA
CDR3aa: CASSYRGNQPQHF
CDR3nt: TGTGCCAGCAGTTACAGGGGCAATCAGCCCCAGCATTTT

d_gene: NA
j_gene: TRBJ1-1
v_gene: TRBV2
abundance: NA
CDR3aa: CASSEQGNLGAFF
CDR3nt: TGTGCCAGCAGTGAACAGGGGAATTTGGGAGCTTTCTTT

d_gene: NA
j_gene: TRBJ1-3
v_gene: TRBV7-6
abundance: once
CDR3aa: CASSRNTIYF
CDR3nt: TGTGCCAGCAGTAGAAACACCATATATTTT

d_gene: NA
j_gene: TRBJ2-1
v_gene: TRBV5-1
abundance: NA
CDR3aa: CASSLGDLRNEQFF
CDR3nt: TGCGCCAGCAGCCTGGGGGATCTCCGCAATGAGCAGTTCTTC